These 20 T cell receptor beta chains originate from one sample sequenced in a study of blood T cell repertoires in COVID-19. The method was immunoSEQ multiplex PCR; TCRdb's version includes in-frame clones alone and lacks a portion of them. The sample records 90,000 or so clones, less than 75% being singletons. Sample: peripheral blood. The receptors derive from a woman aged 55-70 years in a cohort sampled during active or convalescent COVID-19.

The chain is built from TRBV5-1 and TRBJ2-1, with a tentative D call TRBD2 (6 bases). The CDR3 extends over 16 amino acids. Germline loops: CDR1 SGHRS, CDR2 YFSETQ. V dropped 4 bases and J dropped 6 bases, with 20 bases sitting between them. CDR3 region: CASSTDPGLLINEQFF. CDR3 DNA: TGCGCCAGCAGCACGGATCCGGGACTTCTCATCAATGAGCAGTTCTTC.

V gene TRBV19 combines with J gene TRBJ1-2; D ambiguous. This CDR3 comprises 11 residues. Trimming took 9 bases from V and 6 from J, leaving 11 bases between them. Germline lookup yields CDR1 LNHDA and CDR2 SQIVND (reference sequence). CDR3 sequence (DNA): TGTGCCAGCGCAGGCCGGCATGGCTACACCTTC. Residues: CASAGRHGYTF.

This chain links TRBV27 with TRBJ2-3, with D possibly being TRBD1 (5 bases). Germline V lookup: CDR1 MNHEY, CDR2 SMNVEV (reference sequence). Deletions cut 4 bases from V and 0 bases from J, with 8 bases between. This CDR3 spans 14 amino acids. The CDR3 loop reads CASSSYRSTDTQYF. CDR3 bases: TGTGCCAGCAGTTCGTACAGGAGCACAGATACGCAGTATTTT.

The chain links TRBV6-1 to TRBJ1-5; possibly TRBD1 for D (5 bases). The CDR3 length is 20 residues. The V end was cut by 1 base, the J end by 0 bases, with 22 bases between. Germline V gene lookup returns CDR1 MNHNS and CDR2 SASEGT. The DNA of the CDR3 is TGTGCCAGCAGTGAAGGACCCCGGGGGGTGCCCCTCTATAGCAATCAGCCCCAGCATTTT. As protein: CASSEGPRGVPLYSNQPQHF.

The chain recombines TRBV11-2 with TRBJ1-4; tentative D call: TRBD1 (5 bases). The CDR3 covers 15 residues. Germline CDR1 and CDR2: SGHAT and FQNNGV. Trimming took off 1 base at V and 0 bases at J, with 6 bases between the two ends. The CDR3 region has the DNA TGTGCCAGCAGCTTAGTAGGGGCAACTAATGAAAAACTGTTTTTT. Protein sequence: CASSLVGATNEKLFF.

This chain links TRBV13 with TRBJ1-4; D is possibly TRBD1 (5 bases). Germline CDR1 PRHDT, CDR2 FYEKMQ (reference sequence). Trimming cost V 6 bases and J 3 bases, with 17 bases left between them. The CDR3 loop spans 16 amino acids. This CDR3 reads CASSHSGAVANEKLFF. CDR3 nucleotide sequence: TGTGCCAGCAGTCACTCTGGGGCCGTGGCTAATGAAAAACTGTTTTTT.

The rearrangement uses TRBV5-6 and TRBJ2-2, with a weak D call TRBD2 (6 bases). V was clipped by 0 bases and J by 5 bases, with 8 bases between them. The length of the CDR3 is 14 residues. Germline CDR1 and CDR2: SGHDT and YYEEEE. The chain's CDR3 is CASSLVEGTGELFF. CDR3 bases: TGTGCCAGCAGCTTGGTGGAGGGGACCGGGGAGCTGTTTTTT.

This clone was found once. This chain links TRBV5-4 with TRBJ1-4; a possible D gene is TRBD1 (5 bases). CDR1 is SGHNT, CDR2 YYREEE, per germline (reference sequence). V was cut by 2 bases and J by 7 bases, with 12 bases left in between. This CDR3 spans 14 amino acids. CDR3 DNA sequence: TGTGCCAGCAGCTTAGGAGGGGTGTTTGAAAAACTGTTTTTT. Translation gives CASSLGGVFEKLFF.

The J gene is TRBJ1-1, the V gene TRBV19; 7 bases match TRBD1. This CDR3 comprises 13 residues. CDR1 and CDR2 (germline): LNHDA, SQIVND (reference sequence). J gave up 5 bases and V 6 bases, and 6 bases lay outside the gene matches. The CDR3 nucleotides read TGTGCCAGTAGCCACAGGGGTGGTACTGAAGCTTTCTTT. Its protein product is CASSHRGGTEAFF.

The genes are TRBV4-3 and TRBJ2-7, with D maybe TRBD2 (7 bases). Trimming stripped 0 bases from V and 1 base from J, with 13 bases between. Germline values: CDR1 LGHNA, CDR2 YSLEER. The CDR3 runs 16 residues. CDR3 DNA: TGCGCCAGCAGCCAAGACACGGGGGGCCTTTCCTACGAGCAGTACTTC. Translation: CASSQDTGGLSYEQYF.

The chain's CDR3 is CASSLRGPLAGGPQEPQHF. CDR3 nucleotides: TGTGCCAGCAGCTTAAGGGGCCCCCTGGCGGGGGGGCCTCAGGAGCCCCAGCATTTT. The rearrangement uses TRBV11-2 and TRBJ1-5; D may be TRBD1 (6 bases). V was trimmed by 2 bases and J by 8 bases, leaving 28 bases between them. Germline V gives CDR1 SGHAT, CDR2 FQNNGV. The length of the CDR3 is 19 residues.

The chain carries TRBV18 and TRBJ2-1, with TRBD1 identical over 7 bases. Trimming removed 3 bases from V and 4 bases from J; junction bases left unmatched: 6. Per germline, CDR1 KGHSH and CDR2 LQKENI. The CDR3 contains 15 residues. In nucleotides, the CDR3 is TGTGCCAGCTCACCTCTCGGGACAGCTTACAATGAGCAGTTCTTC. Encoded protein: CASSPLGTAYNEQFF.

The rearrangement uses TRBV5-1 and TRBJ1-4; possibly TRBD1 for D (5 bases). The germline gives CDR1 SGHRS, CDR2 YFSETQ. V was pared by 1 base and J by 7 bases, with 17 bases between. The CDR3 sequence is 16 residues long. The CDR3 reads CASSLSPGGVGEKLFF. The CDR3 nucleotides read TGCGCCAGCAGCTTGAGTCCCGGGGGGGTTGGTGAAAAACTGTTTTTT.

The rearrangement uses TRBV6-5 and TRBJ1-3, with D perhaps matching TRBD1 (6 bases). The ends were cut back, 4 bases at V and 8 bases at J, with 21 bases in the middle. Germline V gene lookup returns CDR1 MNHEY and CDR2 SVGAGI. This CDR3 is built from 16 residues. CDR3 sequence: CASSSGGGLLEDTIYF. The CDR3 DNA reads TGTGCCAGCAGTTCCGGGGGGGGCCTCCTTGAAGACACCATATATTTT.

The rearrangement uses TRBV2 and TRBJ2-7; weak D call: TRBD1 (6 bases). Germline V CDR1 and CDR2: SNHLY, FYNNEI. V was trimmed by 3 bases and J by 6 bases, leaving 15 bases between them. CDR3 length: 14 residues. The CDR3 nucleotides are TGTGCCAGCAGTGATGGGCAGGGGAACTCCGAGCAGTACTTC. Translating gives CASSDGQGNSEQYF.

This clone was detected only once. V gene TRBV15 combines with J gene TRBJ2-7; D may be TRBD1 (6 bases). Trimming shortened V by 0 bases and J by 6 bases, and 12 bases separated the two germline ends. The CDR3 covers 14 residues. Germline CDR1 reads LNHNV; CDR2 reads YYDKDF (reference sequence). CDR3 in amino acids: CATSRDLQGSEQYF. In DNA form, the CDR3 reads TGTGCCACCAGCAGAGATTTACAGGGATCCGAGCAGTACTTC.

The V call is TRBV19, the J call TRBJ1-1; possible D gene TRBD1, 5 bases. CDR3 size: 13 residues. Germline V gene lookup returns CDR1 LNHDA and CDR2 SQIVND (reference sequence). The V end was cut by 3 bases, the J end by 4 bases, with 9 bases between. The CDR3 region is CASSMTVGTEAFF. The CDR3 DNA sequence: TGTGCCAGTAGTATGACAGTTGGCACTGAAGCTTTCTTT.

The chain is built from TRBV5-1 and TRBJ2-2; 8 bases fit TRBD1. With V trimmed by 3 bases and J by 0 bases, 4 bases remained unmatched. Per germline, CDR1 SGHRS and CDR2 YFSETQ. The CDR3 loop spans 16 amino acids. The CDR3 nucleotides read TGCGCCAGCAGCTGGACAGGGACAGCGAACACCGGGGAGCTGTTTTTT. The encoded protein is CASSWTGTANTGELFF.

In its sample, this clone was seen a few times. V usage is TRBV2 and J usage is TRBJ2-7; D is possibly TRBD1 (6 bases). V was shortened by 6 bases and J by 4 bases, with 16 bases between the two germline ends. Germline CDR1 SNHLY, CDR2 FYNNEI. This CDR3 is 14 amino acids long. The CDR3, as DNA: TGTGCCAGCAGCTTTCCCGGGACACAATACGAGCAGTACTTC. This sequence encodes CASSFPGTQYEQYF.

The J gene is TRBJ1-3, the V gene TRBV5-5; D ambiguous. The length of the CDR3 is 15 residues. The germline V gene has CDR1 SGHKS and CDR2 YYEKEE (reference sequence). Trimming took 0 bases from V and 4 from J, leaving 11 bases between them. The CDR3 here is CASSLDWSLGNTIYF. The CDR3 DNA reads TGTGCCAGCAGCTTGGACTGGTCTCTGGGAAACACCATATATTTT.